This is a list of T cell receptor beta chains from one sample in a study of CD8+ T cells in alopecia areata. Only in-frame clones appear in the TCRdb table, and some are missing; sequencing was by immunoSEQ multiplex PCR. The profile covers 150,000 or so clones, with less than 70% appearing a single time and 0.9% to 1% taken by the ten largest. The sequencing used CD4+ T cells sorted from blood, collected at week 4, from a patient treated with tofacitinib. These receptor sequences come from a human donor with alopecia areata. Both conserved end residues are part of each CDR3. D genes are given only for firm matches. Clone size appears in some rows only: once, few, many, or a class for an expanded clone.

TRBV14,.,.,TRBJ2-2,TGTGCCAGCAGCCAAGATTCAGTGGTCGCCGGGGAGCTGTTTTTT,CASSQDSVVAGELFF
TRBV2,TRBD1,.,TRBJ1-1,TGTGCCAGCAGGACCGACAGGGGAAGAGCTTTCTTT,CASRTDRGRAFF
TRBV5-6,TRBD1,.,TRBJ1-2,TGTGCCAGCAGCTTGGCGACAGGGGCCCGCGGTGGCTACACCTTC,CASSLATGARGGYTF
TRBV27,TRBD1,once,TRBJ1-1,TGTGCCAGCAGACCGGGACAGGGTACCACTGAAGCTTTCTTT,CASRPGQGTTEAFF
TRBV5-6,.,.,TRBJ2-7,TGTGCCAGCAGCCAGGGATGGGGCGAGCAGTACTTC,CASSQGWGEQYF
TRBV7-9,TRBD1,few,TRBJ1-1,TGTGCCAGCAGCTACTCCGGGACAGGGGACACTGAAGCTTTCTTT,CASSYSGTGDTEAFF
TRBV29-1,TRBD1,.,TRBJ1-4,TGCAGCGTGGGACAGGGGATTCAGGATGAAAAACTGTTTTTT,CSVGQGIQDEKLFF
TRBV5-1,.,.,TRBJ2-2,TGCGCCAGCAGCGGCGGGGTTGCCACCGGGGAGCTGTTTTTT,CASSGGVATGELFF
TRBV6-5,.,.,TRBJ1-1,TGTGCCAGCAGTTACTTGACCTACACTGAAGCTTTCTTT,CASSYLTYTEAFF
TRBV4-1,.,few,TRBJ2-7,TGCGCCAGCAGCCCCCGGATAGCGGCAAACTACGAGCAGTACTTC,CASSPRIAANYEQYF
TRBV29-1,TRBD1,.,TRBJ2-5,TGCAGCGTTGAGCTCAGGGGGTTGGAGACCCAGTACTTC,CSVELRGLETQYF
TRBV4-3,.,.,TRBJ2-7,TGCGCCAGCAGCCAAGATTCACAGGGCTACGAGCAGTACTTC,CASSQDSQGYEQYF
TRBV4-3,TRBD1,.,TRBJ1-1,TGCGCCAGCAGCCAAGATGTCACAGGGGGTAGCACTGAAGCTTTCTTT,CASSQDVTGGSTEAFF
TRBV5-6,.,.,TRBJ2-6,TGTGCCAGCAGCTTGGGTGTTTCTGGGGCCAACGTCCTGACTTTC,CASSLGVSGANVLTF
TRBV2,.,.,TRBJ2-1,TGTGCCAGCAGTGATACTGGGACTGAGCAGTTCTTC,CASSDTGTEQFF
TRBV4-2,TRBD1,.,TRBJ2-7,TGTGCCAGCAGCCAGACAGGGCCCCGGGACGAGCAGTACTTC,CASSQTGPRDEQYF
TRBV2,.,.,TRBJ1-2,TGTGCCAGCAGTGCAGGGATCCGCGGGGGCTACACCTTC,CASSAGIRGGYTF
TRBV6-5,.,once,TRBJ2-3,TGTGCCAGCAGTCCCGCGTCTCAGGGTCTTTGGGCGCAGTATTTT,CASSPASQGLWAQYF
TRBV7-8,.,.,TRBJ2-2,TGTGCCAGCAGCCTTATTATGAACACCGGGGAGCTGTTTTTT,CASSLIMNTGELFF
TRBV7-6,.,once,TRBJ2-5,TGTGCCAGCAGCCCACTAGGAGTGGAGACCCAGTACTTC,CASSPLGVETQYF
TRBV9,TRBD1,.,TRBJ2-1,TGTGCCAGCAGCCGGGACAGCAATGAGCAGTTCTTC,CASSRDSNEQFF
TRBV19,.,.,TRBJ2-1,TGTGCCAGTAGTGCCTCAAACAGGGAACGGCAGTTCTTC,CASSASNRERQFF
TRBV30,.,.,TRBJ1-2,TGTGCCTGGAGTTCCGGGTGGATCGGTGGCTACACCTTC,CAWSSGWIGGYTF
TRBV25-1,.,.,TRBJ2-3,TGTGCCAGCACCCGAAACACAGATACGCAGTATTTT,CASTRNTDTQYF
TRBV5-1,TRBD2,.,TRBJ2-7,TGCGCCAGCAAAAAACAAGGACTAGCCGAGTACGAGCAGTACTTC,CASKKQGLAEYEQYF
TRBV11-2,.,.,TRBJ1-6,TGTGCCAGCAGCCAAAATCTAGGAAGTGGCCTCCACTTT,CASSQNLGSGLHF
TRBV9,.,.,TRBJ1-2,TGTGCCAGCAGCGTAGAAGGCAGGGGTTATGGCTACACCTTC,CASSVEGRGYGYTF
TRBV19,TRBD2,few,TRBJ2-3,TGTGCCAGTAGCTTACTAGCGGGGCCCGATACGCAGTATTTT,CASSLLAGPDTQYF
TRBV5-1,.,few,TRBJ2-7,TGCGCCAGCAGTCTTCGTCTTGATAGCGAGCAGTACTTC,CASSLRLDSEQYF
TRBV15,TRBD2,.,TRBJ2-5,TGTGCCACCAGGATTGGGGGGGACGTAGAGACCCAGTACTTC,CATRIGGDVETQYF
TRBV9,TRBD2,.,TRBJ2-3,TGTGCCAGCAGCGGTGGACTAGTCCCAGATACGCAGTATTTT,CASSGGLVPDTQYF
TRBV6-5,.,.,TRBJ2-5,TGTGCCAGCAGTTACCGGCTAGCAGAGCTACAAGAGACCCAGTACTTC,CASSYRLAELQETQYF
TRBV6-5,TRBD1,few,TRBJ2-5,TGTGCCAGCAGTTACTCCGGGACAGGGGAGACCCAGTACTTC,CASSYSGTGETQYF
TRBV5-6,TRBD1,.,TRBJ1-2,TGTGCCAGCAGCGTGGGACAGAACTATGGCTACACCTTC,CASSVGQNYGYTF
TRBV27,TRBD2,.,TRBJ2-4,TGTGCCAGCAAACCGAATCTAGCGGGGGGGCACAAAAACATTCAGTACTTC,CASKPNLAGGHKNIQYF
TRBV29-1,.,.,TRBJ2-3,TGCAGCGTTGAAGCAGGGACAGATACGCAGTATTTT,CSVEAGTDTQYF
TRBV15,TRBD1,.,TRBJ1-5,TGTGCCACCAGCAGAGATATGCAGGGGGCCAATCAGCCCCAGCATTTT,CATSRDMQGANQPQHF
TRBV27,.,once,TRBJ1-6,TGTGCCAGCAGTTCTCACAGGTCGGGATGGGAATCACCCCTCCACTTT,CASSSHRSGWESPLHF
TRBV29-1,.,.,TRBJ2-3,TGCAGCGTTGAGGGGCAGAGCACAGATACGCAGTATTTT,CSVEGQSTDTQYF
TRBV6-6,.,.,TRBJ2-3,TGTGCCAGCAGTCAAACAGATACGCAGTATTTT,CASSQTDTQYF
TRBV23-1,.,.,TRBJ2-1,TGCGCCAGGGTACAGCCTTCCTCCTACAATGAGCAGTTCTTC,CARVQPSSYNEQFF
TRBV18,.,few,TRBJ2-2,TGTGCCAGCTCAGCATTCCAGGGGTCCGACACCGGGGAGCTGTTTTTT,CASSAFQGSDTGELFF